This record concerns one T cell receptor (beta chain) sequence. Antigen unknown. This CDR3 region has 16 residues. V gave up 3 bases and J gave up 2 bases, with 13 bases separating them. Germline CDR1 is MGHRA and CDR2 is YSYEKL. This entry belongs to a study of shared clonotypes between healthy human individuals. Profiled with immunoSEQ multiplex PCR; TCRdb holds only in-frame clones, not every one. Of just over 2,000,000 clones in the sample, 95% were seen once. Whole-study findings and limits: It was the non-shared clonotypes that had lower generation probabilities than clonotypes shared by all four donors. Naive subsets usually exceeded memory subsets in estimated richness.

In the CD4+ fraction, cells were divided into CD45RA+ naive and CD45RA-negative memory subsets. Sequencing was performed on naive CD4+ T cells sorted from blood. Subset noted: CD45RA+ positively selected. The TCR sequence derives from a young man in good health. The gene calls are TRBV4-1 and TRBJ2-2; possibly TRBD1 or TRBD2 for D (5 bases each). CDR3 DNA sequence: TGCGCCAGCAGCCACTGGGGGACGGTCAACACCGGGGAGCTGTTTTTT. Its protein product is CASSHWGTVNTGELFF.